The 5 T cell receptor beta chains below all came from one sample that was sequenced in a study of cytomegalovirus exposure and HLA in healthy donors. This PCR relied on a set of 60 Vbeta primers and 13 Jbeta primers. Repertoires were generated with immunoSEQ multiplex PCR, while TCRdb's copy carries only in-frame clones and drops some. Of around 150,000 clones listed, around 88% are singletons. The sample consisted of PBMCs. The receptors shown here come from a woman in her 30s in good health and CMV-seronegative.

This clone was counted only a few times. This chain joins TRBV4-1 and TRBJ1-4, with D uncertain. Trimming took 3 bases from V and 7 from J, leaving 12 bases between them. The CDR3 contains 14 residues. Germline CDR1 reads MGHRA; CDR2 reads YSYEKL. As DNA, the CDR3 is TGCGCCAGCAGCCAGAGGGAGATGCTTGAAAAACTGTTTTTT. Its protein product is CASSQREMLEKLFF.

Comment on this clone: At one of its ends the junction is not consistent with the germline gene, which may arise from a read error. The chain joins TRBV29-1 to TRBJ2-3; D not resolved. CDR3 length: 11 residues. The germline CDR1 and CDR2 sequences are SQVTM and ANQGSEA. CDR3 in amino acids: CSVDPPDMQYF. For the CDR3, the DNA is TGCAGCGTTGATCCCCCAGATATGCAGTATTTT.

The V and J genes are TRBV13 and TRBJ2-1; 8 positions match TRBD2. The V gene end was trimmed by 5 bases and the J gene end by 5 bases; junction bases not matched to a gene: 8. Germline V gene lookup returns CDR1 PRHDT and CDR2 FYEKMQ (reference sequence). There are 15 residues in the CDR3. For the CDR3, the DNA is TGTGCCAGCAGCGAGAGAGGAGCGGGGGACAATGAGCAGTTCTTC. Translating gives CASSERGAGDNEQFF.

The chain has TRBV7-8 and TRBJ1-5; TRBD1 might be the D (5 bases). V lost 3 bases and J 2 bases, leaving 8 bases between the germline ends. The CDR3 is made up of 14 amino acids. The germline V gene encodes CDR1 SGHVS and CDR2 FQNEAQ. CDR3 sequence (DNA): TGTGCCAGCAGCTTGGACACGCGCAATCAGCCCCAGCATTTT. Its protein is CASSLDTRNQPQHF.

The V gene is TRBV28, the J gene TRBJ1-6; 9 bases line up with TRBD1. CDR1 and CDR2 (germline): MDHEN, SYDVKM. This CDR3 spans 14 amino acids. The trim removed 6 bases at V and 10 bases at J, leaving 7 bases unmatched. The chain's CDR3 is CASRGTGILSPLHF. The CDR3 bases are TGTGCCAGCAGGGGGACAGGGATTCTATCACCCCTCCACTTT.